This T cell receptor beta chain was captured by sequencing in a study of CD8+ T cells in alopecia areata. The overall study: Tofacitinib ran 6 to 18 months, followed by 6 months off drug. Study-wide results and caveats: Affected lesional scalp, above all in alopecia totalis/universalis, was more clonal than normal scalp.

A note on this clone: Its antigen is currently unknown.

Researchers gathered lesional scalp punch biopsies and peripheral blood from patients with alopecia areata. Sorted out of PBMCs were CD4+ T cells and CD8+ T cells. The CDR3 spans 11 residues. Germline assignment: CDR1 DFQATT and CDR2 SNEGSKA (reference sequence). V lost 0 bases to trimming and J lost 10 bases, with 7 bases between them. Extraction of RNA preceded its reverse transcription into cDNA, which served as the sequencing template. The data were produced by immunoSEQ multiplex PCR, yet TCRdb's version contains in-frame clones alone and is incomplete. This sample has over 150,000 clones, with around 63% found just once.

This clonotype originated in a human donor with alopecia areata. This chain joins TRBV20-1 and TRBJ2-4; perhaps TRBD1 as D (5 bases). The material sequenced was CD4+ T cells sorted from blood, taken at week 0. The CDR3 DNA follows: TGCAGTGCTAGAGAGAGACAGATTCAGTACTTC. This sequence encodes CSARERQIQYF.